The sequence of this TCR beta chain was determined in a study of blood T cell repertoires in COVID-19. The repertoire was sequenced with immunoSEQ multiplex PCR; TCRdb's copy has only in-frame clones and lacks some. Counted here are about 24,000 clones, more than 80% occurring once; the ten biggest clones make up roughly 12%. CDR3 length equals 13 residues. Germline V gene lookup returns CDR1 SGHTA and CDR2 FQGNSA. Trimming removed 3 bases at V and 3 bases at J, with 7 bases between. The receptor's source is a woman over 75 with active or convalescent COVID-19. The V and J genes are TRBV7-2 and TRBJ2-3, with a weak D call TRBD2 (5 bases). Specimen: peripheral blood. The CDR3 sequence: CASSFGRTDTQYF. The CDR3 nucleotides are TGTGCCAGCAGCTTTGGGAGAACAGATACGCAGTATTTT. Filled out from reference TRBV7-2 and TRBJ2-3, the complete variable domain reads GAGVSQSPSNKVTEKGKDVELRCDPISGHTALYWYRQSLGQGLEFLIYFQGNSAPDKSGLPSDRFSAERTGGSVSTLTIQRTQQEDSAVYLCASSFGRTDTQYFGPGTRLTVL.